This T cell receptor beta chain stems from a study of blood T cells in healthy people across ages. Study-level information: In model experiments, template switching was able to capture about one barcoded beta molecule for every two T cells that were present.

Each donor had roughly 10 milliliters of peripheral blood drawn. Findings and caveats of the study: Both naive CD4+ cell counts and diversity were greater in long-lived donors than in aged donors.

Germline CDR1 reads ENHRY; CDR2 reads SYGVKD. This CDR3 is 13 amino acids long. The V gene end was trimmed by 6 bases and the J gene end by 3 bases; junction bases not matched to a gene: 1. A second about 6 to 12 cycle PCR used barcoded and J-beta primers. Every cDNA molecule carried a tag from a template-switch adaptor bearing 12 random nucleotides. TCRdb reprocessed the 5' RACE reads via MiXCR and lists one record per CDR3 protein. The table lists around 1.7 million distinct CDR3 sequences, approximately 28% of them singletons. Ten or more counts support this clonotype. Its cognate antigen is unknown.

The clonotype originates from a woman younger than 45 in good health. Source material: blood. The chain recombines TRBV10-3 with TRBJ2-3; TRBD1 matches at 9 bases. For the CDR3, the DNA is TGTGCCATCAGGGGGACAGGGACAGATACGCAGTATTTT. This gives the protein CAIRGTGTDTQYF.